This is a list of T cell receptor beta chains from one sample in a study of cytomegalovirus exposure and HLA in healthy donors. Sequenced by immunoSEQ multiplex PCR; TCRdb stores in-frame clones only, minus some. The sample shows more than 100,000 clones, 76% of them seen only once. Sequencing was performed on PBMCs. All receptors come from a female donor in good health and CMV-seropositive. Both conserved end residues are part of each CDR3. A D gene is named only where the DNA matches it firmly.

J gene,D gene,V gene,CDR3 protein
TRBJ2-5,NA,TRBV6-1,CASSEKGQGWETQYF
TRBJ1-1,TRBD1,TRBV28,CASSLSKQGAEAFF
TRBJ2-3,TRBD2,TRBV28,CASSYQGGTQYF
TRBJ1-2,NA,TRBV7-2,CASSLGADYGYTF
TRBJ2-7,TRBD1,TRBV2,CASTERGDSSLDEQYF
TRBJ1-2,TRBD1,TRBV30,CAWATGGYGGYTF
TRBJ2-5,TRBD2,TRBV7-6,CASSLDSAGGETQYF
TRBJ2-1,TRBD2,TRBV29-1,CSVPSGSSSYNEQFF
TRBJ2-5,NA,TRBV19,CASSSQQETQYF
TRBJ1-1,NA,TRBV7-9,CASSLALNTEAFF
TRBJ1-1,NA,TRBV7-9,CASSLALGAVNTEAFF
TRBJ2-5,NA,TRBV7-9,CASSRTAGGPRGETQYF
TRBJ2-3,NA,TRBV4-2,CASSQLGAEDTQYF
TRBJ2-5,TRBD2,TRBV9,CASAPLAEETQYF
TRBJ2-1,TRBD2,TRBV28,CASSRGLAGGREQFF
TRBJ1-2,NA,TRBV12-5,CASGFAPVTGWEGYTF
NA,TRBD2,TRBV5-1,CASSLNGGRTGEQYF
TRBJ1-6,NA,TRBV2,CASSDNYNSPLHF
TRBJ2-1,NA,TRBV7-9,CASILGTSHNEQFF
TRBJ2-1,NA,TRBV7-2,CASSSSGAGGHHEQFF
TRBJ2-1,NA,TRBV29-1,CSVSVTATISYNEQFF
TRBJ2-3,NA,TRBV30,CAFSWGGTRDTQYF
TRBJ1-4,NA,TRBV29-1,CSVEPIQGEKLFF
TRBJ2-1,NA,TRBV15,CATSSNEGAGGQFF
TRBJ2-3,TRBD2,TRBV5-1,CASSSTSGGSTDTQYF